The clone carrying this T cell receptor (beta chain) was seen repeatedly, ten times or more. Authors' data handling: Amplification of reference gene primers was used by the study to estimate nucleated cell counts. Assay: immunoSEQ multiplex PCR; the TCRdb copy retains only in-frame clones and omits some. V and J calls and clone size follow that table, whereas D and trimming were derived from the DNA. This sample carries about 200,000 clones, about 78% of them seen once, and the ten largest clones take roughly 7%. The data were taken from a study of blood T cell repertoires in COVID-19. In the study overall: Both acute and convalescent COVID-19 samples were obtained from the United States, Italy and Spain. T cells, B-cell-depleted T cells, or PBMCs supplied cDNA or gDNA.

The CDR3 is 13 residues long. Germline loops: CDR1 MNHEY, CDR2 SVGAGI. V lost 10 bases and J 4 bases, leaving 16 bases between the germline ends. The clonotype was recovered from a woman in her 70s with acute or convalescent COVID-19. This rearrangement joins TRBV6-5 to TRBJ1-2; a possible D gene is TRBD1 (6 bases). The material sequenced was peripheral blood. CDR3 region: CATADSPLYGYTF. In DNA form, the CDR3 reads TGTGCCACCGCGGACAGCCCCCTCTATGGCTACACCTTC.